These T cell receptor beta chains were read from a single sample in a study of siplizumab effects on memory and regulatory T cells. The table came from immunoSEQ multiplex PCR; TCRdb's copy has only in-frame clones and leaves some out. The top ten clones hold under 8.5% of a sample with approximately 94,000 clones, 93% of them seen once. The sample taken for sequencing was CD8+ T cells sorted from blood. The receptors derive from a human donor in good health. Each CDR3 is given with its conserved first and last residue. Each record gives: J gene, clone size, V gene, D gene, CDR3 DNA, CDR3 protein. D genes are given only for firm matches. A clone size is listed for some rows: how often the clone was seen (once, few, many), or a class if it is expanded.

J gene: TRBJ1-2
clone size: -
V gene: TRBV25-1
D gene: -
CDR3 DNA: TGTGCCAGCAGTGAAATTGGGGACGGTCCCCATGGCTACACCTTC
CDR3 protein: CASSEIGDGPHGYTF

J gene: TRBJ2-2
clone size: once
V gene: TRBV29-1
D gene: -
CDR3 DNA: TGCAGCGTTCCCCAGGACCTGAACACCGGGGAGCTGTTTTTT
CDR3 protein: CSVPQDLNTGELFF

J gene: TRBJ2-1
clone size: -
V gene: TRBV30
D gene: TRBD2
CDR3 DNA: TGTGCCTGGAGTGCGGTAGCTAGCGGCTACCGCAATGAGCAGTTCTTC
CDR3 protein: CAWSAVASGYRNEQFF

J gene: TRBJ1-2
clone size: -
V gene: TRBV27
D gene: -
CDR3 DNA: TGTGCCAGCAGCCCGTTCAGGGCCACGACTAACTATGGCTACACCTTC
CDR3 protein: CASSPFRATTNYGYTF

J gene: TRBJ2-1
clone size: -
V gene: TRBV7-3
D gene: -
CDR3 DNA: TGTGCCAGCAGCTCCTCCTCCTACAATGAGCAGTTCTTC
CDR3 protein: CASSSSSYNEQFF

J gene: TRBJ2-1
clone size: -
V gene: TRBV7-9
D gene: TRBD2
CDR3 DNA: TGTGCCAGCAGCTCAAAGACTAGCGACTCCTACAATGAGCAGTTCTTC
CDR3 protein: CASSSKTSDSYNEQFF

J gene: TRBJ2-1
clone size: -
V gene: TRBV7-9
D gene: TRBD2
CDR3 DNA: TGTGCCAGCAGCTTAGCGGGGACTAGCGGCAATGAGCAGTTCTTC
CDR3 protein: CASSLAGTSGNEQFF

J gene: TRBJ2-1
clone size: -
V gene: TRBV7-2
D gene: -
CDR3 DNA: TGTGCCAGCAGCTCAGAGGGGAATGAGCAGTTCTTC
CDR3 protein: CASSSEGNEQFF

J gene: TRBJ1-3
clone size: -
V gene: TRBV2
D gene: -
CDR3 DNA: TGTGCCAGCAGGGGTTTGGGGGACGCTCCTGGAAACACCATATATTTT
CDR3 protein: CASRGLGDAPGNTIYF

J gene: TRBJ2-5
clone size: -
V gene: TRBV13
D gene: -
CDR3 DNA: TGTGCCAGCAGCATCGACAGGTACCAAGAGACCCAGTACTTC
CDR3 protein: CASSIDRYQETQYF

J gene: TRBJ2-1
clone size: -
V gene: TRBV4-3
D gene: TRBD2
CDR3 DNA: TGCGCCAGCAGCCAAGAAGGCCAACTAGCGGAAGCCAATGAGCAGTTCTTC
CDR3 protein: CASSQEGQLAEANEQFF

J gene: TRBJ2-1
clone size: -
V gene: TRBV6-1
D gene: -
CDR3 DNA: TGTGCCAGCAGTGCTAGCAAACTATACAATGAGCAGTTCTTC
CDR3 protein: CASSASKLYNEQFF

J gene: TRBJ2-7
clone size: -
V gene: TRBV9
D gene: -
CDR3 DNA: TGTGCCAGCAGCCCACGAGACAGGTCCTACGAGCAGTACTTC
CDR3 protein: CASSPRDRSYEQYF

J gene: TRBJ1-6
clone size: -
V gene: TRBV5-4
D gene: -
CDR3 DNA: TGTGCCAGCAGCTTGGGGACGGGAAATTCACCCCTCCACTTT
CDR3 protein: CASSLGTGNSPLHF

J gene: TRBJ1-2
clone size: -
V gene: TRBV7-9
D gene: -
CDR3 DNA: TGTGCCAGCAGCTTAGCGGAGGGCTACACCTTC
CDR3 protein: CASSLAEGYTF

J gene: TRBJ2-3
clone size: -
V gene: TRBV13
D gene: TRBD1
CDR3 DNA: TGTGCCAGCAGCTTAGCCGGACAGGGGGAAACAGATACGCAGTATTTT
CDR3 protein: CASSLAGQGETDTQYF

J gene: TRBJ1-1
clone size: -
V gene: TRBV7-2
D gene: -
CDR3 DNA: TGTGCCAGCAGCTCCTCATCGGAGGTCCGAGTGTTTGCTGAAGCTTTCTTT
CDR3 protein: CASSSSSEVRVFAEAFF

J gene: TRBJ2-1
clone size: -
V gene: TRBV7-6
D gene: TRBD2
CDR3 DNA: TGTGCCAGCAGCCCCCTAGCGGGGGGGAAAAATGAGCAGTTCTTC
CDR3 protein: CASSPLAGGKNEQFF

J gene: TRBJ2-1
clone size: -
V gene: TRBV30
D gene: -
CDR3 DNA: TGTGCCTGGAGTGTAGGCAATTACAATGAGCAGTTCTTC
CDR3 protein: CAWSVGNYNEQFF

J gene: TRBJ2-7
clone size: -
V gene: TRBV7-9
D gene: TRBD1
CDR3 DNA: TGTGCCAGCAGGCCCGAACAGGGGGTTGGTGGCGAGCAGTACTTC
CDR3 protein: CASRPEQGVGGEQYF

J gene: TRBJ2-7
clone size: -
V gene: TRBV4-1
D gene: -
CDR3 DNA: TGCGCCAGCAGCCAACTGGGCCTCGAGCAGTACTTC
CDR3 protein: CASSQLGLEQYF

J gene: TRBJ1-1
clone size: -
V gene: TRBV27
D gene: TRBD1
CDR3 DNA: TGTGCCAGCAGTTTATCGGGGGACAGGGGGCTTTACACTGAAGCTTTCTTT
CDR3 protein: CASSLSGDRGLYTEAFF

J gene: TRBJ2-1
clone size: -
V gene: TRBV9
D gene: -
CDR3 DNA: TGTGCCAGCAGCGGAAACAATGAGCAGTTCTTC
CDR3 protein: CASSGNNEQFF

J gene: TRBJ2-3
clone size: -
V gene: TRBV6-1
D gene: TRBD1
CDR3 DNA: TGTGCCAGCAGTGAGGAACAGGGGTTCCCAGATACGCAGTATTTT
CDR3 protein: CASSEEQGFPDTQYF

J gene: TRBJ2-2
clone size: -
V gene: TRBV11-3
D gene: -
CDR3 DNA: TGTGCCAGCAGCTTCACTTTGAACACCGGGGAGCTGTTTTTT
CDR3 protein: CASSFTLNTGELFF

J gene: TRBJ1-5
clone size: -
V gene: TRBV7-9
D gene: -
CDR3 DNA: TGTGCCAGTAGACAGGGCAATCAGCCCCAGCATTTT
CDR3 protein: CASRQGNQPQHF

J gene: TRBJ2-3
clone size: -
V gene: TRBV10-1
D gene: TRBD2
CDR3 DNA: TGCGCCAGCAGTTACGGCGGGGGAGGCTCAGATACGCAGTATTTT
CDR3 protein: CASSYGGGGSDTQYF

J gene: TRBJ2-1
clone size: once
V gene: TRBV10-3
D gene: TRBD2
CDR3 DNA: TGTGCCATCACCCGGGGACTAGCGGATTACAATGAGCAGTTCTTC
CDR3 protein: CAITRGLADYNEQFF

J gene: TRBJ2-7
clone size: -
V gene: TRBV4-2
D gene: -
CDR3 DNA: TGTGCCAGCAGCCAAGATCGACAGGAAACCTACGAGCAGTACTTC
CDR3 protein: CASSQDRQETYEQYF

J gene: TRBJ2-3
clone size: -
V gene: TRBV7-8
D gene: -
CDR3 DNA: TGTGCCAGCAGCGGATACAGGGGAGGGGCCACAGATACGCAGTATTTT
CDR3 protein: CASSGYRGGATDTQYF

J gene: TRBJ2-5
clone size: -
V gene: TRBV5-6
D gene: -
CDR3 DNA: TGTGCCAGCAGCTGGAACATCGAGGCCACGTACCAAGAGACCCAGTACTTC
CDR3 protein: CASSWNIEATYQETQYF

J gene: TRBJ2-7
clone size: few
V gene: TRBV5-4
D gene: -
CDR3 DNA: TGTGCCAGCAGCTTCGGGACCTCGAACGAGCAGTACTTC
CDR3 protein: CASSFGTSNEQYF

J gene: TRBJ1-1
clone size: -
V gene: TRBV5-1
D gene: -
CDR3 DNA: TGCGCCAGCAGCTTGTTTTCAGAAATGAACACTGAAGCTTTCTTT
CDR3 protein: CASSLFSEMNTEAFF

J gene: TRBJ2-1
clone size: -
V gene: TRBV5-1
D gene: -
CDR3 DNA: TGCGCCAGCAGGACCAACAGGGTGAATGAGCAGTTCTTC
CDR3 protein: CASRTNRVNEQFF

J gene: TRBJ2-1
clone size: -
V gene: TRBV5-6
D gene: TRBD2
CDR3 DNA: TGTGCCAGCATAGGACTAGCGGGGGGCCGGGAGCAGTTCTTC
CDR3 protein: CASIGLAGGREQFF

J gene: TRBJ2-7
clone size: -
V gene: TRBV30
D gene: TRBD1
CDR3 DNA: TGTGCCTGGGCCGGGACAGGGGACGACGAGCAGTACTTC
CDR3 protein: CAWAGTGDDEQYF

J gene: TRBJ1-3
clone size: -
V gene: TRBV30
D gene: -
CDR3 DNA: TGTGCCTGGAGTTGGGACTCTGGAAACACCATATATTTT
CDR3 protein: CAWSWDSGNTIYF

J gene: TRBJ1-5
clone size: -
V gene: TRBV10-3
D gene: -
CDR3 DNA: TGTGCCATCAGTGAGTCTATTGGGGGACAGCCCCAGCATTTT
CDR3 protein: CAISESIGGQPQHF

J gene: TRBJ1-2
clone size: -
V gene: TRBV6-5
D gene: -
CDR3 DNA: TGTGCCAGCAGTCACGGACAGCTCTATGGCTACACCTTC
CDR3 protein: CASSHGQLYGYTF

J gene: TRBJ2-6
clone size: -
V gene: TRBV7-3
D gene: -
CDR3 DNA: TGTGCCAGCAGCTTAGCGCTCGGGGCTCCCAACGTCCTGACTTTC
CDR3 protein: CASSLALGAPNVLTF

J gene: TRBJ1-6
clone size: -
V gene: TRBV10-3
D gene: -
CDR3 DNA: TGTGCCATCAGTGAGAGTATAGCCAGGAATTCACCCCTCCACTTT
CDR3 protein: CAISESIARNSPLHF

J gene: TRBJ1-4
clone size: once
V gene: TRBV7-9
D gene: TRBD1
CDR3 DNA: TGTGCCAGCAGCGCCGCCCCGGGACAGCCAACTAATGAAAAACTGTTTTTT
CDR3 protein: CASSAAPGQPTNEKLFF

J gene: TRBJ2-7
clone size: -
V gene: TRBV27
D gene: TRBD1
CDR3 DNA: TGTGCCAGCAGTTCGGGACAGGGTCCCCACGAGCAGTACTTC
CDR3 protein: CASSSGQGPHEQYF

J gene: TRBJ2-1
clone size: -
V gene: TRBV19
D gene: -
CDR3 DNA: TGTGCCAGTACCTGGTCCCAGAGCTCCTACAATGAGCAGTTCTTC
CDR3 protein: CASTWSQSSYNEQFF

J gene: TRBJ1-2
clone size: -
V gene: TRBV7-2
D gene: -
CDR3 DNA: TGTGCCAGCAGCCCGAGATCAGCTAACTATGGCTACACCTTC
CDR3 protein: CASSPRSANYGYTF

J gene: TRBJ2-7
clone size: -
V gene: TRBV2
D gene: -
CDR3 DNA: TGTGCCAGCGGATGGACAGAAACGTACGAGCAGTACTTC
CDR3 protein: CASGWTETYEQYF

J gene: TRBJ1-1
clone size: once
V gene: TRBV5-6
D gene: -
CDR3 DNA: TGTGCCAGCAGCTTTCCACAGCTGGTCAACACTGAAGCTTTCTTT
CDR3 protein: CASSFPQLVNTEAFF

J gene: TRBJ2-1
clone size: -
V gene: TRBV5-5
D gene: -
CDR3 DNA: TGTGCCAGCAGCTTGGGACTAGGTTTCAGGAATGAGCAGTTCTTC
CDR3 protein: CASSLGLGFRNEQFF

J gene: TRBJ2-5
clone size: -
V gene: TRBV7-7
D gene: TRBD2
CDR3 DNA: TGTGCTAGCAGCCCCGGACTAGCGGGGGACCAAGAGACCCAGTACTTC
CDR3 protein: CASSPGLAGDQETQYF

J gene: TRBJ1-1
clone size: once
V gene: TRBV21-1
D gene: -
CDR3 DNA: TGTGCCAGCAGCAAAGACAGGGCGGAGAACACTGAAGCTTTCTTT
CDR3 protein: CASSKDRAENTEAFF